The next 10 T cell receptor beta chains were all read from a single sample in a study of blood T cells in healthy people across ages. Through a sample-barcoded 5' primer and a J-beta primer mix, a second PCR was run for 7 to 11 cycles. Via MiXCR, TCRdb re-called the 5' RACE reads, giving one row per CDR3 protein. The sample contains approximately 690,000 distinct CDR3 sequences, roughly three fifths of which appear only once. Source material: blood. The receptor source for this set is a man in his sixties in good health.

The CDR3 DNA reads as TGTGCCAGCTCACCAACGACAGGGGACGCTTTCTTT. Translation gives CASSPTTGDAFF. The genes are TRBV18 and TRBJ1-1; TRBD1 matches at 8 bases. Trimming removed 2 bases from V and 11 bases from J; junction bases left unmatched: 4. The CDR3 has 12 residues. Per germline, CDR1 KGHSH and CDR2 LQKENI.

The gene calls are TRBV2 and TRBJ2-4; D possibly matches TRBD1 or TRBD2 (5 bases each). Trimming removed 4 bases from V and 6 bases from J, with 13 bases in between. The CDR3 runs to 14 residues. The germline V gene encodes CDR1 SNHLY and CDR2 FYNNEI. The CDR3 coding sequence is TGTGCCAGCAGTGGGGGCTGGGACCGAAACATTCAGTACTTC. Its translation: CASSGGWDRNIQYF.

In DNA form, the CDR3 reads TGTGCCAGCTCACCACAGTACTATGGCTACACCTTC. It encodes CASSPQYYGYTF. This rearrangement joins TRBV18 to TRBJ1-2; no definite D call. Trimming took off 1 base at V and 3 bases at J, with 3 bases between the two ends. Germline CDR1 and CDR2: KGHSH and LQKENI. The CDR3 has 12 amino acids.

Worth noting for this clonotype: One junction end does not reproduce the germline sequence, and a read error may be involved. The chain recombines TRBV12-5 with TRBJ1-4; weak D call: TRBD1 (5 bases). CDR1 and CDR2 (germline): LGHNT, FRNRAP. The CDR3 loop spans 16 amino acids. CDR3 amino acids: CASGLGRVSTNKKLFF. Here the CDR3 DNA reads TGTGCTAGTGGTTTAGGCAGGGTTTCGACTAATAAAAAACTGTTTTTT. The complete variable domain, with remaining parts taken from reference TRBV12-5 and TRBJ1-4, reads DARVTQTPRHKVTEMGQEVTMRCQPILGHNTVFWYRQTMMQGLELLAYFRNRAPLDDSGMPKDRFSAEMPDATLATLKIQPSEPRDSAVYFCASGLGRVSTNKKLFFGSGTQLSVL.

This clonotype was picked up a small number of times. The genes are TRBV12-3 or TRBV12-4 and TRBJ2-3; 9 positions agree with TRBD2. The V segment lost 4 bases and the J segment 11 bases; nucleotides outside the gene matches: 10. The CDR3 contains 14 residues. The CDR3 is CASSCGGAGDVQYF. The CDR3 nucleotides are TGTGCCAGCAGTTGCGGGGGGGCCGGAGATGTGCAGTATTTT.

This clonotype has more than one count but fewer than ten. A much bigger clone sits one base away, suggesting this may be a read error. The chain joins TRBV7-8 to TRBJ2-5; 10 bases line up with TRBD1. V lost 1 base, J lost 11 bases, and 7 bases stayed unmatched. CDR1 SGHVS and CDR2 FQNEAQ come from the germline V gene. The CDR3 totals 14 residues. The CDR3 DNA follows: TGTGCCAGCAGCTTAGGGACAGGGGGTGGTGAGCAGTACTTC. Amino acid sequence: CASSLGTGGGEQYF.

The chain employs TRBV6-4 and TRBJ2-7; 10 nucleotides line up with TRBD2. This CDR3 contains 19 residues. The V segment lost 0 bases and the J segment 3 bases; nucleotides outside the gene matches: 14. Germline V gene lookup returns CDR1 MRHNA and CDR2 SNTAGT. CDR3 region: CASSDSKWASGGQIYEQYF. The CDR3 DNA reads TGTGCCAGCAGTGACTCGAAGTGGGCTAGCGGGGGACAAATCTACGAGCAGTACTTC.

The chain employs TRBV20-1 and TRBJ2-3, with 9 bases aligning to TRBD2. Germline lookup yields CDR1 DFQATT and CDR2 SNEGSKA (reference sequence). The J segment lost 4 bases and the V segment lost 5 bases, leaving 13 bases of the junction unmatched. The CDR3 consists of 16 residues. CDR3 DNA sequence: TGCAGTGCTGGAACGCCTGGGACTAGCATGGCAGATACGCAGTATTTT. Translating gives CSAGTPGTSMADTQYF.

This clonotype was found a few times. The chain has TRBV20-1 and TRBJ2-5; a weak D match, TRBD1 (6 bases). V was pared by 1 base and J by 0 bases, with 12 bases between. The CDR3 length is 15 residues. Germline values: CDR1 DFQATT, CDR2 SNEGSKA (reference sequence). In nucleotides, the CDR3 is TGCAGTGCTAGAGGCCCGACAGGCCACCAAGAGACCCAGTACTTC. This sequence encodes CSARGPTGHQETQYF.

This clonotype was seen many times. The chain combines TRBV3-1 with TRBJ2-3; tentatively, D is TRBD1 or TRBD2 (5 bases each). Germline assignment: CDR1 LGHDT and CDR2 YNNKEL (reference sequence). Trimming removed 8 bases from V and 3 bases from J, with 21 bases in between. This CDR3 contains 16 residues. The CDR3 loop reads CASGDGVVPSTDTQYF. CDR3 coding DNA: TGTGCCAGCGGGGACGGGGTGGTCCCCTCGACAGATACGCAGTATTTT.